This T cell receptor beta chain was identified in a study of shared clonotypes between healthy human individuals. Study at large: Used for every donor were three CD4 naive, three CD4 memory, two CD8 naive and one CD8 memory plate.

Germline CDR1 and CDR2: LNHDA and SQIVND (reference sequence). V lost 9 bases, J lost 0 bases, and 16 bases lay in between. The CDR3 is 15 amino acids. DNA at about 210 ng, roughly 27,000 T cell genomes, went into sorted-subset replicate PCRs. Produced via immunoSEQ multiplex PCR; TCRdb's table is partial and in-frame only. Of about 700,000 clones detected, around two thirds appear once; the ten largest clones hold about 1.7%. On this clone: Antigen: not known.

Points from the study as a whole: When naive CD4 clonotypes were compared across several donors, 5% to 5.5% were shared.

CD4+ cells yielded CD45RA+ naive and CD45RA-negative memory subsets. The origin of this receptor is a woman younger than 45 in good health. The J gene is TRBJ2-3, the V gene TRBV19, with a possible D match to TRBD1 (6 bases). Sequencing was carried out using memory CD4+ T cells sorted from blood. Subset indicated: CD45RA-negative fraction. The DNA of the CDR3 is TGTGCCAGCAGCCAGTGGGGGCCCAGCACAGATACGCAGTATTTT. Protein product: CASSQWGPSTDTQYF.